A selection of T cell receptor beta chains follows, all from one sample in a study of shared clonotypes between healthy human individuals. Profiled with immunoSEQ multiplex PCR; TCRdb holds only in-frame clones, not every one. The table lists over 2 million clones, about 95% of them singletons. The sequenced material came from naive CD4+ T cells sorted from blood. Source of these receptors: a man in his late teens or twenties in good health. Each CDR3 is given with its conserved first and last residue. The order of the fields is J gene, V gene, clone size, D gene, CDR3 protein, CDR3 DNA. A D gene is named only where the DNA matches it firmly. Clone size, where shown, is once, few, many, or a class for clones that have expanded.

TRBJ2-1,TRBV25-1,-,-,CASSVERVAFF,TGTGCCAGCAGTGTTGAGCGGGTAGCGTTCTTC
TRBJ1-1,TRBV9,-,-,CASSVQGTGTEAFF,TGTGCCAGCAGCGTTCAGGGTACGGGCACTGAAGCTTTCTTT
TRBJ1-5,TRBV5-1,-,-,CASSLDGLNQPQHF,TGCGCCAGCAGCTTGGATGGGCTCAATCAGCCCCAGCATTTT
TRBJ1-6,TRBV7-2,-,-,CASSPTGGGYNSPLHF,TGTGCCAGCAGCCCCACGGGAGGGGGATATAATTCACCCCTCCACTTT
TRBJ2-5,TRBV9,once,-,CASSVEPGGRETQYF,TGTGCCAGCAGCGTAGAGCCGGGGGGCCGAGAGACCCAGTACTTC
TRBJ1-2,TRBV19,-,-,CASILQGAGNYGYTF,TGTGCCAGTATTCTTCAGGGAGCAGGAAACTATGGCTACACCTTC
TRBJ2-2,TRBV5-1,-,-,CASSFMAGGNTGELFF,TGCGCCAGCAGCTTTATGGCGGGCGGGAACACCGGGGAGCTGTTTTTT
TRBJ1-4,TRBV7-2,-,-,CASSLAGTSNEKLFF,TGTGCCAGCAGCTTAGCCGGCACAAGTAATGAAAAACTGTTTTTT
TRBJ2-3,TRBV10-3,-,TRBD2,CAVASGSRTDTQYF,TGTGCCGTAGCTAGCGGGAGCCGCACAGATACGCAGTATTTT
TRBJ2-5,TRBV11-3,-,-,CASSLRYQETQYF,TGTGCCAGCAGCTTGAGGTACCAAGAGACCCAGTACTTC
TRBJ1-5,TRBV4-1,-,-,CASSQGDPLGAGNQPQHF,TGCGCCAGCAGCCAAGGCGATCCATTGGGAGCGGGCAATCAGCCCCAGCATTTT
TRBJ1-5,TRBV9,once,TRBD1,CASSATGAYQPQHF,TGTGCCAGCAGCGCGACAGGGGCCTATCAGCCCCAGCATTTT
TRBJ1-1,TRBV19,-,-,CASRGLTVVEAFF,TGTGCCAGTAGGGGGCTGACAGTGGTGGAGGCTTTCTTT
TRBJ2-2,TRBV28,-,-,CASSNRVWNTGELFF,TGTGCCAGCAGTAATAGGGTTTGGAACACCGGGGAGCTGTTTTTT
TRBJ1-2,TRBV5-1,-,TRBD1,CASSFGDRDGYTF,TGCGCCAGCAGCTTTGGGGACAGGGATGGCTACACCTTC
TRBJ1-2,TRBV10-1,-,-,CASSESGTYGYTF,TGCGCCAGCAGTGAGTCGGGGACCTATGGCTACACCTTC
TRBJ1-1,TRBV28,-,TRBD1,CASSISHRGGTEAFF,TGTGCCAGCAGCATTTCTCACAGGGGGGGTACTGAAGCTTTCTTT
TRBJ1-1,TRBV7-9,-,-,CASSLGSGAGNTEAFF,TGTGCCAGCAGCTTAGGTTCAGGGGCGGGGAACACTGAAGCTTTCTTT
TRBJ2-5,TRBV29-1,-,-,CSVVRMQETQYF,TGCAGCGTTGTACGGATGCAAGAGACCCAGTACTTC
TRBJ2-7,TRBV5-1,-,TRBD1,CASSPGGQGYEQYF,TGCGCCAGCAGCCCCGGAGGACAGGGCTACGAGCAGTACTTC
TRBJ2-7,TRBV30,-,-,CAWSAGRATEQYF,TGTGCCTGGAGTGCGGGCAGGGCTACCGAGCAGTACTTC
TRBJ2-6,TRBV5-4,-,TRBD2,CASSSPFPSGGLSGANVLTF,TGTGCCAGCAGCTCCCCATTTCCTAGCGGGGGGCTCTCTGGGGCCAACGTCCTGACTTTC
TRBJ1-4,TRBV6-5,once,-,CASSYSGTVDEKLFF,TGTGCCAGCAGTTACTCGGGGACTGTAGATGAAAAACTGTTTTTT